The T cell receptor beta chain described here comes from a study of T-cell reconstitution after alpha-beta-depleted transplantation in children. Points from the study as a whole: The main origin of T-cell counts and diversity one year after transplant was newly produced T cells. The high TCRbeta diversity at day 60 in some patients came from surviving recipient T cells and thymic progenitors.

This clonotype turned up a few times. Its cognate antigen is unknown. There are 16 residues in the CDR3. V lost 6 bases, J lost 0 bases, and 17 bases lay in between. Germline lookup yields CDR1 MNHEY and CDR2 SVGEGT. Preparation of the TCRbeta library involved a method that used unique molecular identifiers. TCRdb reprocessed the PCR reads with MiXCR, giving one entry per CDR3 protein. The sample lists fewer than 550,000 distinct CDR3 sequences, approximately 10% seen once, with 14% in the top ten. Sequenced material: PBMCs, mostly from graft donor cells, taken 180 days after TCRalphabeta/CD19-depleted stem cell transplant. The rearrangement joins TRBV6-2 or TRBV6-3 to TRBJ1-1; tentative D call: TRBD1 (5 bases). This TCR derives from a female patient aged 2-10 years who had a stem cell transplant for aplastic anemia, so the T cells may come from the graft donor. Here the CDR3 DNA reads TGTGCCAGCAGAGAAACCGGGACGGCTCTGAACACTGAAGCTTTCTTT. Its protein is CASRETGTALNTEAFF.